One T cell receptor beta chain is described in this entry. TCRbeta library construction was performed incorporating unique molecular identifiers. Via MiXCR, TCRdb re-called the PCR reads, giving one row per CDR3 protein. The sample has approximately 390,000 distinct CDR3 sequences, approximately 11% seen once; the top ten hold roughly 5%. The data were taken from a study of T-cell reconstitution after alpha-beta-depleted transplantation in children. This sequence originates from a human donor who donated a stem cell graft to a child with acute myeloid leukemia. Source: PBMCs from the stem cell graft donor, taken from the stem cell graft.

Here the CDR3 reads CASSLQTTGNSPLHF. The CDR3 nucleotides read TGTGCCAGCAGTCTTCAAACGACAGGGAATTCACCCCTCCACTTT. The chain combines TRBV6-1 with TRBJ1-6; 7 bases align to TRBD1. The V and J ends lost 5 bases and 7 bases, in that order; junction bases with no gene match: 8. The CDR3 consists of 15 residues. The germline V gene has CDR1 MNHNS and CDR2 SASEGT.